In this sample, the clone carrying this T cell receptor (beta chain) turned up once. Its antigen remains unknown. The data stem from a study of T cell repertoires in cytomegalovirus infection. Study-wide context: Indications of both CMV infection and matching HLA type were provided by public TCR beta signatures.

Study results and caveats: The cumulative frequency of public TCR beta families distinguished individuals who carried CMV together with the relevant HLA. There were HLA-C-restricted CMV-specific TCR beta clonotypes dominating the ex vivo response.

The V end lost 5 bases, the J end lost 7 bases, and 12 bases lay between the germline ends. CDR3 length: 13 amino acids. Germline V CDR1 and CDR2: SGHDN, FVKESK. TCRdb re-analysed the reads in MiXCR, keeping a single row per CDR3 protein. The sample consists of roughly 230,000 distinct CDR3 sequences, 22% of them appearing once. Sequenced: CD8+ T cells from PBMCs. The V call is TRBV14, the J call TRBJ2-1, with D perhaps being TRBD1 or TRBD2 (5 bases each). The TCR comes from a human donor in good health (CMV status not recorded). Some clones in this sample may be carry-over from other donors' samples. CDR3 region: CASSSGPANEQFF. CDR3 in DNA: TGTGCCAGCAGCTCGGGACCAGCTAATGAGCAGTTCTTC. The full variable domain, rest sourced from reference TRBV14 and TRBJ2-1, is EAGVTQFPSHSVIEKGQTVTLRCDPISGHDNLYWYRRVMGKEIKFLLHFVKESKQDESGMPNNRFLAERTGGTYSTLKVQPAELEDSGVYFCASSSGPANEQFFGPGTRLTVL.